This TCR beta chain came from a study of beta chain features in type 1 diabetes. Study at large: Examination spanned about 110 million sorted cells from all samples. Regarding the study as a whole: A potential influence of HLA type upon TCRB rearrangement remained unresolved herein. Insertions at VDJ junctions were less frequent in type 1 diabetes patients. These patients also deleted more nucleotides at the same junctions.

Sequenced material consisted of expressed TCRB transcripts (all of the isolated RNA was reverse transcribed). The assay was immunoSEQ multiplex PCR, and TCRdb's table has in-frame clones only and misses some. The table lists some 410,000 clones, around 10% of them singletons. This clone has only a few counts. Its specificity is unknown. Germline V gene data show CDR1 as SQVTM and CDR2 as ANQGSEA. CDR3 length: 13 amino acids. The V end lost 7 bases, the J end lost 4 bases, and 16 bases lay between the germline ends. The rearrangement uses TRBV29-1 and TRBJ1-1, with D possibly being TRBD1 (5 bases). Sequenced input: naive CD4+ T cells from blood. This clonotype was sampled from a woman under 30 in good health. DNA for the CDR3: TGCAGCGCGGTGGGTGGGGCCGGCACTGAAGCTTTCTTT. It encodes CSAVGGAGTEAFF. Together with reference TRBV29-1 and TRBJ1-1, the CDR3 gives the full variable domain: SAVISQKPSRDICQRGTSLTIQCQVDSQVTMMFWYRQQPGQSLTLIATANQGSEATYESGFVIDKFPISRPNLTFSTLTVSNMSPEDSSIYLCSAVGGAGTEAFFGQGTRLTVV.